This T cell receptor beta chain appears in the sequencing data of a study of cytomegalovirus exposure and HLA in healthy donors. Study conclusions and caveats: Reported results showed that the classifier diagnosed cytomegalovirus status with high specificity and sensitivity. Analysis was carried out at a later point, and it linked a missense DCLRE1C variant to TCR beta V- and J-gene trimming.

On this clone: Its specificity is not known. Without the conserved terminal phenylalanine or tryptophan, this CDR3 likely stems from a read error. The limits of the CDR3 on the DNA are not certain, so only TCRdb's listed CDR3 is given.

The donors gave bone marrow, and they were healthy. The CDR3 is 9 amino acids long, termini counted. The germline V gene has CDR1 MRHNA and CDR2 SNTAGT. PCR involved 60 Vbeta and 13 Jbeta primers. The table came from immunoSEQ multiplex PCR; TCRdb's copy has only in-frame clones and leaves some out. The sample lists roughly 92,000 clones, approximately 7.7% seen once, with approximately 2.4% in the top ten. The chain has TRBV6-4 and TRBJ2-7; no check of the table's D call, TRBD2, against the DNA was made. The TCR sequence derives from a man in his fifties in good health and CMV-seronegative. Source material: PBMCs. CDR3 amino acids: CASSGTSSL.